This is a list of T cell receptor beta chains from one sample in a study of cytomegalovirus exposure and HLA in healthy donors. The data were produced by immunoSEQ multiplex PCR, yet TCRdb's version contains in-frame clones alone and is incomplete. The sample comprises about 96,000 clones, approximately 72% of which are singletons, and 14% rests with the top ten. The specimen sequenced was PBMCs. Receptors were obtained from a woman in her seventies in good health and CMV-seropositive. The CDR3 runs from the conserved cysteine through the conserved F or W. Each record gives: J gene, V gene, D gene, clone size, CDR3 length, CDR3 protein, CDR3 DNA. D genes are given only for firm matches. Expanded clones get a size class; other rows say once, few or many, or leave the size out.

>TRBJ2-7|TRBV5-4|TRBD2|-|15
CASSIGLAGTYEQYF
TGTGCCAGCAGCATCGGACTAGCGGGGACTTACGAGCAGTACTTC
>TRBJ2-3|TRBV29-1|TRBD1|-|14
CSVSRTGNTDTQYF
TGCAGCGTTTCGAGGACAGGGAACACAGATACGCAGTATTTT
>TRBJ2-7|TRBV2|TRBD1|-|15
CASSAARDRVTEQYF
TGTGCCAGCAGCGCCGCCCGGGACAGGGTCACCGAGCAGTACTTC
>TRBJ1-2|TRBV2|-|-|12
CASTMSNYGYTF
TGTGCCAGCACAATGTCTAACTATGGCTACACCTTC
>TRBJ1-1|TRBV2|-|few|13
CASLWGGDTEAFF
TGTGCCAGCCTTTGGGGCGGGGACACTGAAGCTTTCTTT
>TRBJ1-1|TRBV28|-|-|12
CASTGGDRGAFF
TGTGCCAGCACGGGGGGGGACCGAGGGGCTTTCTTT
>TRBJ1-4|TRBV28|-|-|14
CASRRPGANEKLFF
TGTGCCAGCCGTCGGCCGGGAGCTAATGAAAAACTGTTTTTT
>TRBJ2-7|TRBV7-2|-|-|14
CASSSEVGTWEQYF
TGTGCCAGCAGCTCAGAGGTTGGTACGTGGGAGCAGTACTTC
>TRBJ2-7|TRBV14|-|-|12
CASSQLQLPKYF
TGTGCCAGCAGCCAGCTACAGCTTCCCAAGTACTTC
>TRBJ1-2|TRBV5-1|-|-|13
CASSLGQFYGYTF
TGCGCCAGCAGCTTGGGACAGTTCTATGGCTACACCTTC
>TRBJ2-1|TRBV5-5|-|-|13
CASSWDIYNEQFF
TGTGCCAGCAGCTGGGACATCTACAATGAGCAGTTCTTC
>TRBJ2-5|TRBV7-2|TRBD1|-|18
CASSPRILGQSKQETQYF
TGTGCCAGCAGCCCCCGAATTCTGGGACAGTCCAAACAAGAGACCCAGTACTTC
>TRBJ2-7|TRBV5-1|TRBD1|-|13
CASSWGQGSEQYF
TGCGCCAGCAGCTGGGGACAGGGAAGCGAGCAGTACTTC
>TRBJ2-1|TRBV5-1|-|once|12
CASSLSGNEQFF
TGCGCCAGCAGCTTGTCAGGGAATGAGCAGTTCTTC
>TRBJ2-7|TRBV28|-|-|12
CASSRAVREQYF
TGTGCCAGCAGCAGGGCAGTGAGGGAGCAGTACTTC
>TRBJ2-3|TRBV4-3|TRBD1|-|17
CASSQVRSGTGTGTQYF
TGCGCCAGCAGCCAAGTGAGATCCGGGACAGGGACGGGTACGCAGTATTTT
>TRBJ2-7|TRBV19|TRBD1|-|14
CASSINRGSYEQYF
TGTGCCAGTAGTATCAACAGGGGCTCCTACGAGCAGTACTTC
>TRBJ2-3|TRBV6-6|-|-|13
CASTLTSPDTQYF
TGTGCCAGCACCCTGACTAGTCCCGATACGCAGTATTTT
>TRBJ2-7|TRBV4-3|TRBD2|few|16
CASSQASGGASDEQYF
TGCGCCAGCAGCCAAGCGAGCGGGGGGGCCAGTGACGAGCAGTACTTC
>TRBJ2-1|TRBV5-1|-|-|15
CASSVSPGNYNEQFF
TGCGCCAGCAGCGTCTCCCCCGGGAACTACAATGAGCAGTTCTTC
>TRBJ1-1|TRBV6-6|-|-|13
CASSNQRDTEAFF
TGTGCCAGCAGTAACCAGCGGGACACTGAAGCTTTCTTT
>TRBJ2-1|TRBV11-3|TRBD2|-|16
CASSLEGGGPGNEQFF
TGTGCCAGCAGCTTAGAAGGCGGGGGGCCGGGGAATGAGCAGTTCTTC
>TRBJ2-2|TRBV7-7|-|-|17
CASSLAPAGGNTGELFF
TGTGCTAGCAGCTTAGCCCCTGCCGGGGGGAACACCGGGGAGCTGTTTTTT
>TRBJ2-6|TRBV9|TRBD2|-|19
CASSVGVGGRSSGANVLTF
TGTGCCAGCAGCGTAGGAGTCGGGGGGAGGAGCTCTGGGGCCAACGTCCTGACTTTC
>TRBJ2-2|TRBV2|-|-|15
CASSTGTGFAGELFF
TGTGCCAGCAGTACCGGAACAGGGTTTGCCGGGGAGCTGTTTTTT
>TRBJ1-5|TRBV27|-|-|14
CASSLSQGWQPQHF
TGTGCCAGCAGTTTATCTCAGGGGTGGCAGCCCCAGCATTTT
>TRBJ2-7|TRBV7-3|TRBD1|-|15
CASSLLEGQGYEQYF
TGTGCCAGCAGCTTACTGGAGGGACAGGGCTACGAGCAGTACTTC
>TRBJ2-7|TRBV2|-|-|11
CASSSHFEQYF
TGTGCCAGCAGTAGTCACTTCGAGCAGTACTTC
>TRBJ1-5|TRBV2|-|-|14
CASTHRFSNQPQHF
TGTGCCAGCACCCATCGGTTTAGCAATCAGCCCCAGCATTTT
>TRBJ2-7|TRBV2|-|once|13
CASSRTADYEQYF
TGTGCCAGCAGCCGGACAGCGGACTACGAGCAGTACTTC